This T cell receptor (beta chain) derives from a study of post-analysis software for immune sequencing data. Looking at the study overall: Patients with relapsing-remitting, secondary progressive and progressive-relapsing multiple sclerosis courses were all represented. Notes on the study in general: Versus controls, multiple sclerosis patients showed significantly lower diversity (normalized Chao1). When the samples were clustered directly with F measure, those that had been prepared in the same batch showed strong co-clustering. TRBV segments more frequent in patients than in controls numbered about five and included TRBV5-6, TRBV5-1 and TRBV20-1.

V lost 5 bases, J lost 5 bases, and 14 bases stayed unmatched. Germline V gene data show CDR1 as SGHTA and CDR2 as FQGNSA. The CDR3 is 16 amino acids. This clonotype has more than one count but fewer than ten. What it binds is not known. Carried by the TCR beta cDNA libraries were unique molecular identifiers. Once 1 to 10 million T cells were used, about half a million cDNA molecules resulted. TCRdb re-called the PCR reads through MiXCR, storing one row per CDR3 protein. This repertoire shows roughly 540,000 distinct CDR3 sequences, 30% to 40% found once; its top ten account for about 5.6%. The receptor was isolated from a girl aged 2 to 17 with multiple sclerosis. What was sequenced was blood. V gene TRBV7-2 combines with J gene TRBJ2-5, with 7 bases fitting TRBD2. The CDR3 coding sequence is TGTGCCAGCAGCCTACTGACTAGCTTTCGTCGGGAGACCCAGTACTTC. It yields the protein CASSLLTSFRRETQYF.